This T cell receptor beta chain emerged from a study of blood T cell repertoires in COVID-19. Across the study: Samples came from the United States, Italy and Spain, spanning acute and convalescent COVID-19. In each case, the material was cDNA or gDNA derived from T cells, B-cell-depleted T cells, or PBMCs.

This clone was seen more than once but under ten times. The V end was cut by 5 bases, the J end by 7 bases, with 14 bases between. CDR3 length equals 14 residues. Germline CDR1 KGHDR, CDR2 SFDVKD. Authors' data handling: Reference gene primer amplification yielded estimated nucleated cell counts. Clones were sequenced by immunoSEQ multiplex PCR, and TCRdb holds only the in-frame ones, with some missing. That table gives V, J and clone size, and the DNA gave D and trimming. The profile shows 200,000 to 250,000 clones, about 86% of them singletons. A Seattle source enrolled patients during active infection and followed them longitudinally.

Sequenced: peripheral blood. V is TRBV24-1 and J is TRBJ1-5, with D perhaps TRBD1 (5 bases). This TCR was sampled from a woman in her fifties or sixties with COVID-19, enrolled during active disease. This chain's CDR3 is CATSASGNVQPQHF. The CDR3 DNA follows: TGTGCCACCAGTGCCTCAGGGAATGTCCAGCCCCAGCATTTT.